These T cell receptor beta chains were read from a single sample in a study of blood T cell repertoires in COVID-19. Here immunoSEQ multiplex PCR was the method, and the copy in TCRdb shows in-frame clones only, minus some. Of 140,000 to 150,000 clones in the sample, around 86% are singletons; the top ten hold roughly 4.3%. Sequencing used PBMCs or T cells enriched from blood (not recorded which). These receptor sequences come from a man over 45 who had recovered from COVID-19. Each CDR3 is given with its conserved first and last residue. Fields, in order: CDR3 protein, CDR3 DNA, J gene, D gene, clone size, V gene, CDR3 length. D genes are given only for firm matches. Part of the rows lack a size; the others show once, few, many or a class for expanded clones.

cdr3_aa: CASSLWATSGGESTDTQYF; cdr3_nt: TGTGCCAGCAGCCTTTGGGCTACTAGCGGGGGGGAGAGCACAGATACGCAGTATTTT; j_call: TRBJ2-3; d_call: TRBD2; clone_size: -; v_call: TRBV13; cdr3_length: 19
cdr3_aa: CASSLQGFGEKLFF; cdr3_nt: TGTGCCAGCAGTTTACAGGGGTTTGGGGAAAAACTGTTTTTT; j_call: TRBJ1-4; d_call: -; clone_size: -; v_call: TRBV28; cdr3_length: 14
cdr3_aa: CATSAPEQGARRSETQYF; cdr3_nt: TGTGCCACCAGTGCTCCCGAGCAGGGGGCGCGACGTTCGGAGACCCAGTACTTC; j_call: TRBJ2-5; d_call: TRBD1; clone_size: -; v_call: TRBV24-1; cdr3_length: 18
cdr3_aa: CASSPYNRAGTEAFF; cdr3_nt: TGTGCCAGCTCACCGTACAACAGGGCTGGGACTGAAGCTTTCTTT; j_call: TRBJ1-1; d_call: -; clone_size: -; v_call: TRBV18; cdr3_length: 15
cdr3_aa: CASSLLDNEQFF; cdr3_nt: TGCGCCAGCAGCTTGCTTGACAATGAGCAGTTCTTC; j_call: TRBJ2-1; d_call: -; clone_size: -; v_call: TRBV5-1; cdr3_length: 12
cdr3_aa: CASSETGGNFYGYTF; cdr3_nt: TGTGCCAGCAGCGAGACAGGGGGAAACTTCTATGGCTACACCTTC; j_call: TRBJ1-2; d_call: TRBD1; clone_size: -; v_call: TRBV9; cdr3_length: 15
cdr3_aa: CASSLGYQGATADTQYF; cdr3_nt: TGTGCCAGCAGCTTAGGGTATCAGGGGGCGACTGCAGATACGCAGTATTTT; j_call: TRBJ2-3; d_call: TRBD1; clone_size: -; v_call: TRBV7-9; cdr3_length: 17
cdr3_aa: CATSRELASGSTETQYF; cdr3_nt: TGTGCCACCAGCAGAGAACTCGCTAGCGGGAGTACGGAGACCCAGTACTTC; j_call: TRBJ2-5; d_call: TRBD2; clone_size: -; v_call: TRBV15; cdr3_length: 17
cdr3_aa: CASSVADTEAFF; cdr3_nt: TGTGCCAGCAGCGTAGCAGACACTGAAGCTTTCTTT; j_call: TRBJ1-1; d_call: -; clone_size: few; v_call: TRBV9; cdr3_length: 12
cdr3_aa: CASTPFGGDYGYTF; cdr3_nt: TGCGCCAGCACCCCTTTCGGGGGGGACTATGGCTACACCTTC; j_call: TRBJ1-2; d_call: -; clone_size: -; v_call: TRBV5-1; cdr3_length: 14
cdr3_aa: CASRPTRNTEAFF; cdr3_nt: TGTGCCAGCAGACCAACACGGAACACTGAAGCTTTCTTT; j_call: TRBJ1-1; d_call: -; clone_size: -; v_call: TRBV12-3/TRBV12-4; cdr3_length: 13
cdr3_aa: CASARLEGQPQHF; cdr3_nt: TGTGCCAGCGCCAGGTTGGAGGGTCAGCCCCAGCATTTT; j_call: TRBJ1-5; d_call: -; clone_size: -; v_call: TRBV12-3/TRBV12-4; cdr3_length: 13
cdr3_aa: CASPSRLGGAYNEQFF; cdr3_nt: TGTGCCAGCCCCTCGAGATTAGGGGGCGCCTACAATGAGCAGTTCTTC; j_call: TRBJ2-1; d_call: TRBD1; clone_size: once; v_call: TRBV5-4; cdr3_length: 16
cdr3_aa: CASSVDFGDNEKLFF; cdr3_nt: TGTGCCAGCAGCGTAGATTTCGGAGATAATGAAAAACTGTTTTTT; j_call: TRBJ1-4; d_call: -; clone_size: once; v_call: TRBV9; cdr3_length: 15
cdr3_aa: CASSFSRRGETQYF; cdr3_nt: TGTGCCAGCAGTTTTTCCCGCAGGGGGGAGACCCAGTACTTC; j_call: TRBJ2-5; d_call: TRBD1; clone_size: -; v_call: TRBV27; cdr3_length: 14
cdr3_aa: CASSLVGGSNTGELFF; cdr3_nt: TGTGCCAGCAGCTTAGTAGGAGGGTCCAACACCGGGGAGCTGTTTTTT; j_call: TRBJ2-2; d_call: -; clone_size: -; v_call: TRBV11-3; cdr3_length: 16
cdr3_aa: CASSLTGHGYTF; cdr3_nt: TGTGCCAGCAGCTTGACAGGGCATGGCTACACCTTC; j_call: TRBJ1-2; d_call: -; clone_size: -; v_call: TRBV5-6; cdr3_length: 12
cdr3_aa: CSVRRTEHTEAFF; cdr3_nt: TGCAGCGTTAGGAGGACAGAGCACACTGAAGCTTTCTTT; j_call: TRBJ1-1; d_call: -; clone_size: -; v_call: TRBV29-1; cdr3_length: 13
cdr3_aa: CASLPSGNNEKLFF; cdr3_nt: TGTGCCAGCTTACCTAGCGGGAATAATGAAAAACTGTTTTTT; j_call: TRBJ1-4; d_call: -; clone_size: few; v_call: TRBV18; cdr3_length: 14
cdr3_aa: CASSSSGTNTGELFF; cdr3_nt: TGTGCCAGCAGCTCGAGCGGGACGAACACCGGGGAGCTGTTTTTT; j_call: TRBJ2-2; d_call: TRBD2; clone_size: -; v_call: TRBV11-3; cdr3_length: 15
cdr3_aa: CASSSERGAPREQYF; cdr3_nt: TGTGCCAGCAGCTCCGAGCGGGGGGCGCCGCGCGAGCAGTACTTC; j_call: TRBJ2-7; d_call: TRBD2; clone_size: few; v_call: TRBV7-9; cdr3_length: 15
cdr3_aa: CASSAYRGLVGYTF; cdr3_nt: TGTGCCAGCAGTGCCTACAGGGGTTTGGTCGGCTACACCTTC; j_call: TRBJ1-2; d_call: TRBD1; clone_size: -; v_call: TRBV27; cdr3_length: 14
cdr3_aa: CASSIIGGETQYF; cdr3_nt: TGTGCCAGTAGTATTATCGGGGGAGAGACCCAGTACTTC; j_call: TRBJ2-5; d_call: -; clone_size: -; v_call: TRBV19; cdr3_length: 13
cdr3_aa: CASSPSTGNDGYTF; cdr3_nt: TGTGCCAGCTCACCTTCGACAGGGAACGATGGCTACACCTTC; j_call: TRBJ1-2; d_call: TRBD1; clone_size: once; v_call: TRBV18; cdr3_length: 14
cdr3_aa: CASSPRLARSTGELFF; cdr3_nt: TGTGCCAGCAGCCCGAGACTAGCGAGGAGCACCGGGGAGCTGTTTTTT; j_call: TRBJ2-2; d_call: TRBD2; clone_size: -; v_call: TRBV7-3; cdr3_length: 16
cdr3_aa: CASSVFSSTGLSTDTQYF; cdr3_nt: TGTGCCAGCTCAGTGTTCTCCTCGACAGGCCTTAGCACAGATACGCAGTATTTT; j_call: TRBJ2-3; d_call: -; clone_size: -; v_call: TRBV18; cdr3_length: 18
cdr3_aa: CASSLRTGGIGELFF; cdr3_nt: TGTGCTAGCAGCCTAAGGACAGGGGGCATCGGGGAGCTGTTTTTT; j_call: TRBJ2-2; d_call: TRBD1; clone_size: few; v_call: TRBV7-7; cdr3_length: 15
cdr3_aa: CASVQGGWTEAFF; cdr3_nt: TGTGCCTCCGTACAAGGGGGCTGGACTGAAGCTTTCTTT; j_call: TRBJ1-1; d_call: TRBD1; clone_size: -; v_call: TRBV19; cdr3_length: 13
cdr3_aa: CASSQDSRRRAGGNTGELFF; cdr3_nt: TGCGCCAGCAGCCAAGATAGCCGTCGTCGGGCGGGGGGGAACACCGGGGAGCTGTTTTTT; j_call: TRBJ2-2; d_call: TRBD2; clone_size: -; v_call: TRBV4-3; cdr3_length: 20
cdr3_aa: CASSWSYGTEAFF; cdr3_nt: TGTGCCAGCAGTTGGTCATACGGCACTGAAGCTTTCTTT; j_call: TRBJ1-1; d_call: -; clone_size: -; v_call: TRBV6-2/TRBV6-3; cdr3_length: 13
cdr3_aa: CASSLVGQGENGYTF; cdr3_nt: TGTGCCAGCAGCTTGGTGGGACAGGGGGAAAATGGCTACACCTTC; j_call: TRBJ1-2; d_call: TRBD1; clone_size: -; v_call: TRBV7-2; cdr3_length: 15
cdr3_aa: CASSEGLARYEQYF; cdr3_nt: TGTGCCAGCTCAGAGGGACTAGCCCGCTATGAGCAGTACTTC; j_call: TRBJ2-7; d_call: TRBD2; clone_size: -; v_call: TRBV18; cdr3_length: 14
cdr3_aa: CASSLFAVTDTQYF; cdr3_nt: TGCGCCAGCAGCTTGTTTGCAGTCACAGATACGCAGTATTTT; j_call: TRBJ2-3; d_call: -; clone_size: -; v_call: TRBV5-1; cdr3_length: 14
cdr3_aa: CASRETLAGKENEQFF; cdr3_nt: TGCGCCAGCAGAGAGACCCTAGCGGGTAAGGAGAATGAGCAGTTCTTC; j_call: TRBJ2-1; d_call: TRBD2; clone_size: -; v_call: TRBV5-1; cdr3_length: 16
cdr3_aa: CASSPSPGETEAFF; cdr3_nt: TGTGCCAGCTCACCATCGCCCGGGGAGACTGAAGCTTTCTTT; j_call: TRBJ1-1; d_call: -; clone_size: -; v_call: TRBV18; cdr3_length: 14
cdr3_aa: CASSFDRADYGYTF; cdr3_nt: TGCGCCAGCAGCTTCGACAGGGCGGACTATGGCTACACCTTC; j_call: TRBJ1-2; d_call: TRBD1; clone_size: -; v_call: TRBV5-1; cdr3_length: 14
cdr3_aa: CSGGDRQETQYF; cdr3_nt: TGCAGTGGCGGGGACAGACAAGAGACCCAGTACTTC; j_call: TRBJ2-5; d_call: -; clone_size: -; v_call: TRBV29-1; cdr3_length: 12
cdr3_aa: CASSQPVGGQGAPPGTDTQYF; cdr3_nt: TGCGCCAGCAGTCAACCCGTTGGGGGCCAGGGGGCGCCCCCGGGCACAGATACGCAGTATTTT; j_call: TRBJ2-3; d_call: TRBD1; clone_size: -; v_call: TRBV23-1; cdr3_length: 21
cdr3_aa: CAWRQGATRSPLHF; cdr3_nt: TGTGCCTGGAGGCAGGGGGCAACTCGATCACCCCTCCACTTT; j_call: TRBJ1-6; d_call: TRBD1; clone_size: -; v_call: TRBV30; cdr3_length: 14
cdr3_aa: CASSPQGNYGYTF; cdr3_nt: TGTGCCAGCAGTCCACAGGGAAACTATGGCTACACCTTC; j_call: TRBJ1-2; d_call: -; clone_size: -; v_call: TRBV6-2/TRBV6-3; cdr3_length: 13
cdr3_aa: CASSQDPISTLQYF; cdr3_nt: TGTGCCAGCAGCCAAGACCCTATTAGCACTCTTCAGTACTTC; j_call: TRBJ2-4; d_call: -; clone_size: -; v_call: TRBV3-1/TRBV3-2; cdr3_length: 14
cdr3_aa: CASRTDNYAEAFF; cdr3_nt: TGTGCCAGCAGGACGGACAATTACGCTGAAGCTTTCTTT; j_call: TRBJ1-1; d_call: -; clone_size: -; v_call: TRBV6-5; cdr3_length: 13
cdr3_aa: CASSKAGTGGNTIYF; cdr3_nt: TGTGCCAGTAGCAAAGCCGGGACAGGGGGTAACACCATATATTTT; j_call: TRBJ1-3; d_call: TRBD1; clone_size: -; v_call: TRBV19; cdr3_length: 15
cdr3_aa: CASSSGGHVQAGELFF; cdr3_nt: TGCGCCAGCAGCTCGGGGGGCCACGTCCAGGCCGGGGAGCTGTTTTTT; j_call: TRBJ2-2; d_call: -; clone_size: -; v_call: TRBV5-1; cdr3_length: 16
cdr3_aa: CASIPFNRANTGELFF; cdr3_nt: TGTGCCAGCATCCCTTTTAACCGAGCGAACACCGGGGAGCTGTTTTTT; j_call: TRBJ2-2; d_call: -; clone_size: -; v_call: TRBV6-2/TRBV6-3; cdr3_length: 16
cdr3_aa: CASSQKRTGANQPQHF; cdr3_nt: TGTGCCAGCAGCCAAAAAAGGACAGGGGCCAATCAGCCCCAGCATTTT; j_call: TRBJ1-5; d_call: TRBD1; clone_size: -; v_call: TRBV16; cdr3_length: 16
cdr3_aa: CASSSPPGRGAFF; cdr3_nt: TGTGCCAGCAGTTCCCCCCCTGGGAGGGGGGCTTTCTTT; j_call: TRBJ1-1; d_call: -; clone_size: -; v_call: TRBV28; cdr3_length: 13
cdr3_aa: CASRAPAEAFF; cdr3_nt: TGTGCCAGCAGGGCCCCAGCGGAAGCTTTCTTT; j_call: TRBJ1-1; d_call: -; clone_size: -; v_call: TRBV27; cdr3_length: 11
cdr3_aa: CATSDLSRDSLSGANVLTF; cdr3_nt: TGTGCCACCAGTGACCTAAGCCGGGACAGTCTCTCTGGGGCCAACGTCCTGACTTTC; j_call: TRBJ2-6; d_call: TRBD1; clone_size: once; v_call: TRBV24-1; cdr3_length: 19
cdr3_aa: CASSPPGTDTQYF; cdr3_nt: TGTGCCAGCAGTCCGCCGGGCACAGATACGCAGTATTTT; j_call: TRBJ2-3; d_call: -; clone_size: once; v_call: TRBV7-2; cdr3_length: 13
cdr3_aa: CASSPGTVAFF; cdr3_nt: TGTGCCAGCAGCCCGGGGACAGTAGCTTTCTTT; j_call: TRBJ1-1; d_call: TRBD1; clone_size: -; v_call: TRBV5-4; cdr3_length: 11
cdr3_aa: CASSSPTTAYEQYF; cdr3_nt: TGTGCCAGCAGCTCCCCGACTACCGCCTACGAGCAGTACTTC; j_call: TRBJ2-7; d_call: -; clone_size: -; v_call: TRBV7-2; cdr3_length: 14
cdr3_aa: CASSQRGPRGGTGELFF; cdr3_nt: TGCGCCAGCAGCCAACGAGGACCACGGGGAGGGACCGGGGAGCTGTTTTTT; j_call: TRBJ2-2; d_call: TRBD2; clone_size: once; v_call: TRBV4-1; cdr3_length: 17
cdr3_aa: CASSYRQGPGEKLFF; cdr3_nt: TGTGCCAGCAGTTACCGACAGGGCCCGGGGGAAAAACTGTTTTTT; j_call: TRBJ1-4; d_call: TRBD1; clone_size: -; v_call: TRBV27; cdr3_length: 15
cdr3_aa: CASSPGRAVYEQYF; cdr3_nt: TGTGCCAGCAGCCCCGGGAGGGCTGTTTACGAGCAGTACTTC; j_call: TRBJ2-7; d_call: TRBD2; clone_size: -; v_call: TRBV7-9; cdr3_length: 14